The 10 T cell receptor beta chains below all came from one sample that was sequenced in a study of cytomegalovirus exposure and HLA in healthy donors. PCR involved 60 Vbeta and 13 Jbeta primers. Produced via immunoSEQ multiplex PCR; TCRdb's table is partial and in-frame only. This table holds about 140,000 clones, about four fifths found once. Sequenced input: PBMCs. The source is a middle-aged woman in good health and CMV-seropositive.

The rearrangement links TRBV19 to TRBJ1-1; no clear D gene. This CDR3 has 15 residues. Germline lookup yields CDR1 LNHDA and CDR2 SQIVND (reference sequence). The V gene lost 5 bases and the J gene lost 4 bases, with 17 bases spanning the gap. The CDR3 DNA is TGTGCCAGTAGTTCGGTCACCAACCGGGGCACTGAAGCTTTCTTT. Protein: CASSSVTNRGTEAFF. Variable domain in full (rest from reference TRBV19 and TRBJ1-1): DGGITQSPKYLFRKEGQNVTLSCEQNLNHDAMYWYRQDPGQGLRLIYYSQIVNDFQKGDIAEGYSVSREKKESFPLTVTSAQKNPTAFYLCASSSVTNRGTEAFFGQGTRLTVV.

J is TRBJ1-2 and V is TRBV5-6, with D unresolved. Per the germline V gene, CDR1 is SGHDT and CDR2 is YYEEEE. V lost 4 bases to trimming and J lost 7 bases, with 14 bases between them. This CDR3 has 13 amino acids. The CDR3 DNA reads TGTGCCAGCAGCCCGGACGGGATCGGTGGCTACACCTTC. Its protein is CASSPDGIGGYTF.

This chain joins TRBV28 and TRBJ1-2; 8 bases are shared with TRBD1. Germline V lookup: CDR1 MDHEN, CDR2 SYDVKM. The CDR3 runs 16 residues. V lost 11 bases and J lost 3; bases outside the gene matches: 17. The CDR3 sequence: CACKNRGAGGDYGYTF. CDR3 DNA sequence: TGTGCCTGCAAGAACCGAGGGGCAGGGGGCGACTATGGCTACACCTTC.

The chain is built from TRBV6-1 and TRBJ2-2; possible D gene TRBD2, 6 bases. The CDR3 is 15 amino acids. Trimming pared 8 bases from V and 0 bases from J, leaving 13 bases between. Germline CDR1 reads MNHNS; CDR2 reads SASEGT. CDR3 in amino acids: CASRRDPTNTGELFF. In DNA form, the CDR3 reads TGTGCCAGCCGGCGGGACCCAACGAACACCGGGGAGCTGTTTTTT.

About this clone itself: An end of the junction differs from the germline gene, which may be a read error. The chain recombines TRBV29-1 with TRBJ2-4, with 16 bases identical to TRBD2. This CDR3 contains 17 residues. CDR1 is SQVTM, CDR2 ANQGSEA, per germline. DNA for the CDR3: TGCAGCGTTGAAACCGGGACTAGCGGGAGGGCCAGAAACATTCAGTACTTC. Its protein product is CSVETGTSGRARNIQYF.

The gene calls are TRBV6-5 and TRBJ2-3; 8 bases are a match to TRBD2. J gave up 3 bases and V 0 bases, and 5 bases lay outside the gene matches. Germline loops: CDR1 MNHEY, CDR2 SVGAGI. There are 16 residues in the CDR3. The CDR3 DNA sequence: TGTGCCAGCAGTTACTCTAGGGCGGGAGGTACAGATACGCAGTATTTT. This codes for CASSYSRAGGTDTQYF.

V gene TRBV6-1 combines with J gene TRBJ2-4; D gene unclear. CDR1 and CDR2 from the germline V gene are MNHNS and SASEGT. The V end lost 1 base, the J end lost 6 bases, and 16 bases lay between the germline ends. The CDR3 runs to 16 residues. The CDR3 DNA follows: TGTGCCAGCAGTGAAGGCGGAGCGACCTCCTTAAACATTCAGTACTTC. Amino acids: CASSEGGATSLNIQYF.

The chain uses TRBV6-5 and TRBJ2-5, with 8 positions matching TRBD2. The DNA end is a closer match to TRBJ2-7, so the J assignment may be wrong. The CDR3 spans 15 residues. From germline, CDR1 is MNHEY and CDR2 SVGAGI. Written as DNA, the CDR3 is TGTGCCAGCAGTTCCCCCGGGGGGGGAGGCTACGAGCAGTACTTC. Translated: CASSSPGGGGYEQYF.

This clone was counted a few times. The rearrangement joins TRBV15 to TRBJ2-7, with TRBD2 matching 8 bases. CDR3 length: 21 amino acids. The V segment lost 5 bases and the J segment 0 bases; nucleotides outside the gene matches: 24. Germline CDR1 and CDR2: LNHNV and YYDKDF (reference sequence). CDR3 in amino acids: CATSDSKARGRLAGSSYEQYF. CDR3 coding DNA: TGTGCCACCAGCGACTCAAAGGCCCGCGGAAGGCTAGCGGGTAGCTCCTACGAGCAGTACTTC.

This clone was seen once. The rearrangement links TRBV5-5 to TRBJ2-5; 12 bases match TRBD2. The V segment lost 4 bases and the J segment 5 bases; nucleotides outside the gene matches: 6. CDR3 size: 15 residues. Germline assignment: CDR1 SGHKS and CDR2 YYEKEE (reference sequence). CDR3 residues: CASSARTSGTETQYF. In nucleotides, the CDR3 is TGTGCCAGCAGCGCCCGGACTAGCGGGACGGAGACCCAGTACTTC.